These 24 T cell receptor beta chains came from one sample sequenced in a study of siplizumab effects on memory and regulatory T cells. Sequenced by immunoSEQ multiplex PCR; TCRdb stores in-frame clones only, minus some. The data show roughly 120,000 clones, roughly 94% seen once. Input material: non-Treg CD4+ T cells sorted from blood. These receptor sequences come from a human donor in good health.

The CDR3 region has the DNA TGTGCCAGCTCCCCGGGGCTGGACAACACCGGGGAGCTGTTTTTT. Translation: CASSPGLDNTGELFF. The V call is TRBV5-4, the J call TRBJ2-2, with D perhaps being TRBD1 or TRBD2 (5 bases each). Trimming took 7 bases from V and 2 from J, leaving 15 bases between them. There are 15 residues in the CDR3. Germline assignment: CDR1 SGHNT and CDR2 YYREEE (reference sequence).

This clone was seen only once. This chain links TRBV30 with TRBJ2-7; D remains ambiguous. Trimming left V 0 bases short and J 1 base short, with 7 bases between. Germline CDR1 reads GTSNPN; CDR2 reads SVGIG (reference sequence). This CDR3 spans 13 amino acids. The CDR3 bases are TGTGCCTGGAGTGTTTTCAGTTCCTACGAGCAGTACTTC. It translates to CAWSVFSSYEQYF. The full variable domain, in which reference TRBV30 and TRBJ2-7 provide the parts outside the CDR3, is SQTIHQWPATLVQPVGSPLSLECTVEGTSNPNLYWYRQAAGRGLQLLFYSVGIGQISSEVPQNLSASRPQDRQFILSSKKLLLSDSGFYLCAWSVFSSYEQYFGPGTRLTVT.

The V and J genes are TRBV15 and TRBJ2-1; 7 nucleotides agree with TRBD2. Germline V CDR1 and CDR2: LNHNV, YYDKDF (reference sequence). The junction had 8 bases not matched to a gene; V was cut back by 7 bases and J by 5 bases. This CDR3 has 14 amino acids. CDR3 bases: TGTGCCACCACCATCCCGCGGGAGCACAATGAGCAGTTCTTC. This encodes CATTIPREHNEQFF.

DNA of the CDR3: TGTGCCAGCAGTTTAACAGGGTCAGCTTATAGCAATCAGCCCCAGCATTTT. This sequence encodes CASSLTGSAYSNQPQHF. V gene TRBV28 combines with J gene TRBJ1-5; the D gene is possibly TRBD1 (6 bases). Trimming stripped 2 bases from V and 0 bases from J, with 14 bases between. The CDR3 totals 17 residues. Germline CDR1 reads MDHEN; CDR2 reads SYDVKM.

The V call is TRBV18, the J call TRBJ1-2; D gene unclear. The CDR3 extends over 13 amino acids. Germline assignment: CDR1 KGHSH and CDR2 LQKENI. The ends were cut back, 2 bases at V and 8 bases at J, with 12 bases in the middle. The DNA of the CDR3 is TGTGCCAGCTCACCAAGAGGTTCTGAAGGCTACACCTTC. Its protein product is CASSPRGSEGYTF.

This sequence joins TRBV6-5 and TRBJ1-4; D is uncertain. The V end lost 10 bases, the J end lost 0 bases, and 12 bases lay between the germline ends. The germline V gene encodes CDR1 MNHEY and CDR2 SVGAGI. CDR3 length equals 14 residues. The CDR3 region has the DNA TGTGCCACCCGGGGAGGTGCAACTAATGAAAAACTGTTTTTT. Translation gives CATRGGATNEKLFF.

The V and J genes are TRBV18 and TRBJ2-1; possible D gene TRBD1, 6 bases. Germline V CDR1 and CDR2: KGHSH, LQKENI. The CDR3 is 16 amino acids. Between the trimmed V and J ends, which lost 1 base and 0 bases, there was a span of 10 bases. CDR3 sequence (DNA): TGTGCCAGCTCACCACGACAGGCCCGCTCCTACAATGAGCAGTTCTTC. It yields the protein CASSPRQARSYNEQFF.

The CDR3 DNA sequence: TGTGCCAGCAGTGGGACAGGGATCCAGCCCCAGCATTTT. Translation: CASSGTGIQPQHF. This rearrangement joins TRBV25-1 to TRBJ1-5, with 8 bases matching TRBD1. Germline assignment: CDR1 MGHDK and CDR2 SYGVNS. The V segment lost 4 bases and the J segment 7 bases; nucleotides outside the gene matches: 3. This CDR3 has 13 residues. The full variable domain, with the rest looked up from reference TRBV25-1 and TRBJ1-5, is EADIYQTPRYLVIGTGKKITLECSQTMGHDKMYWYQQDPGMELHLIHYSYGVNSTEKGDLSSESTVSRIRTEHFPLTLESARPSHTSQYLCASSGTGIQPQHFGDGTRLSIL.

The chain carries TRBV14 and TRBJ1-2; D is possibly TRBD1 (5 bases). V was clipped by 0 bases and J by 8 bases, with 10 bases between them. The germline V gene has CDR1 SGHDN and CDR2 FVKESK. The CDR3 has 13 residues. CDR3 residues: CASSQDLQGGYTF. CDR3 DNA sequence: TGTGCCAGCAGCCAAGATCTTCAGGGAGGCTACACCTTC.

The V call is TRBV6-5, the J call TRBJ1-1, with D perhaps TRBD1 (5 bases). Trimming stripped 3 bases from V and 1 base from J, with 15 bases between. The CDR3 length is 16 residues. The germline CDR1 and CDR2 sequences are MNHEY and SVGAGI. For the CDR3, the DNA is TGTGCCAGCAGTTATTTATCAGGGCAGGGGAACACTGAAGCTTTCTTT. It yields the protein CASSYLSGQGNTEAFF.

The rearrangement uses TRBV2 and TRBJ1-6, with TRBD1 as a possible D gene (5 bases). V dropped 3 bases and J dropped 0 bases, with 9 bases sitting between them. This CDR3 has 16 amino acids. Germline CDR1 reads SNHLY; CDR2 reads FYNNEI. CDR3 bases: TGTGCCAGCAGTGATTGGGGGAGCTCCTATAATTCACCCCTCCACTTT. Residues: CASSDWGSSYNSPLHF.

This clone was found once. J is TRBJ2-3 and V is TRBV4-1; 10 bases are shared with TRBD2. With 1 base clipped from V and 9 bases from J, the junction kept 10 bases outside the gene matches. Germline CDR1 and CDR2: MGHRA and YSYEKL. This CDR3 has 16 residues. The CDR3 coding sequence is TGCGCCAGCAGCCAAGGAAGCGGGAGGGCCTCGGTGACGCAGTATTTT. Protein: CASSQGSGRASVTQYF.

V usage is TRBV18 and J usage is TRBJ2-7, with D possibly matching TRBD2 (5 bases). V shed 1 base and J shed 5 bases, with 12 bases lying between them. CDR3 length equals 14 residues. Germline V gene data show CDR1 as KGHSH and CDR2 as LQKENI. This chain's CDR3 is CASSPRRPDNEQYF. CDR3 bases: TGTGCCAGCTCACCACGGAGGCCAGACAACGAGCAGTACTTC.

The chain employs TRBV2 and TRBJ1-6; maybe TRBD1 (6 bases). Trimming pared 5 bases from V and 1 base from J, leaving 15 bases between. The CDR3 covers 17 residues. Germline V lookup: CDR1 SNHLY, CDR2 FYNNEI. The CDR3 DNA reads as TGTGCCAGCAGTAAGGAGGGGGGGGCATCCTATAATTCACCCCTCCACTTT. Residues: CASSKEGGASYNSPLHF.

DNA for the CDR3: TGTGCCAGCAGCACGGGCTTTTCACCCCTCCACTTT. Amino acids: CASSTGFSPLHF. The chain is built from TRBV21-1 and TRBJ1-6. TRBV21-1 is classified as a pseudogene. The CDR3 consists of 12 residues.

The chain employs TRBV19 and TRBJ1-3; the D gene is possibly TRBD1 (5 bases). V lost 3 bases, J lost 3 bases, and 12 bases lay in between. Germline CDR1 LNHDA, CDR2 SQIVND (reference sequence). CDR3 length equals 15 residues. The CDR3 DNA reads TGTGCCAGTAGTATCGACAGATTTCGTGGAAACACCATATATTTT. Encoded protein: CASSIDRFRGNTIYF.

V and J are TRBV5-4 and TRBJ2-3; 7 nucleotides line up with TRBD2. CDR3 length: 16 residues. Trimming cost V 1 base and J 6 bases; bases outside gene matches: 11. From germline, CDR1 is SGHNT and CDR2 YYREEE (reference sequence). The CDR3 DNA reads TGTGCCAGCAGCTTGCTGACTAGCCCCCCCGCGGATACGCAGTATTTT. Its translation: CASSLLTSPPADTQYF.

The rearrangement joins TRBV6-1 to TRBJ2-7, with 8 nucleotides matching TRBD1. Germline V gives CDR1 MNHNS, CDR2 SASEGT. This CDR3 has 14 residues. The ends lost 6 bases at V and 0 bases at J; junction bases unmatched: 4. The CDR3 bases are TGTGCCAGCAGCCTGACAGGGGCCTCCTACGAGCAGTACTTC. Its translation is CASSLTGASYEQYF.

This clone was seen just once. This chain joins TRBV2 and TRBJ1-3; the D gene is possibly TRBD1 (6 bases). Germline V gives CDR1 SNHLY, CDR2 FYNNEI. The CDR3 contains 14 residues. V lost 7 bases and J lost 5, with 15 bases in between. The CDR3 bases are TGTGCCAGCATCAACCCAGGGGTGAGAAACACCATATATTTT. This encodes CASINPGVRNTIYF. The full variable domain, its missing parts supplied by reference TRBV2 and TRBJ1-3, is EPEVTQTPSHQVTQMGQEVILRCVPISNHLYFYWYRQILGQKVEFLVSFYNNEISEKSEIFDDQFSVERPDGSNFTLKIRSTKLEDSAMYFCASINPGVRNTIYFGEGSWLTVV.

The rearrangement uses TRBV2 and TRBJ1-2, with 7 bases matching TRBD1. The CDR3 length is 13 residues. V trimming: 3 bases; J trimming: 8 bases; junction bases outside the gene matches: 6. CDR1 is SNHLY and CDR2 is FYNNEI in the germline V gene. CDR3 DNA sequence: TGTGCCAGCAGTGAGTTTGAGGACAGGGGCTACACCTTC. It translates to CASSEFEDRGYTF.

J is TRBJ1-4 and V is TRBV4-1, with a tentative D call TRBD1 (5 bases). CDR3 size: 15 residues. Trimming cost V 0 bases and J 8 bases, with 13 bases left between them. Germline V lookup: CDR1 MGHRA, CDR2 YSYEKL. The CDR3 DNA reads TGCGCCAGCAGCCAAGATAAGCCCCGGGGCGAAAAACTGTTTTTT. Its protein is CASSQDKPRGEKLFF.

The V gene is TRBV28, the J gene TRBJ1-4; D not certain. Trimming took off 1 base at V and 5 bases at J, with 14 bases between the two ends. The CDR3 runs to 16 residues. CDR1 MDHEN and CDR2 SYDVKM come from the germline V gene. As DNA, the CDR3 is TGTGCCAGCAGTTTATCCTCGGACTCGGTCAATGAAAAACTGTTTTTT. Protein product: CASSLSSDSVNEKLFF.

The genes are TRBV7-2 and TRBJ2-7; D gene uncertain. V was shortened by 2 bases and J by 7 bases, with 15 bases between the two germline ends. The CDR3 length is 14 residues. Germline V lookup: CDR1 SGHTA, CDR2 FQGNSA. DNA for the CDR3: TGTGCCAGCAGCTTAAGCCTGGGATCTGGAGAGCAGTACTTC. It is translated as CASSLSLGSGEQYF. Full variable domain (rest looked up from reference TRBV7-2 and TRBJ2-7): GAGVSQSPSNKVTEKGKDVELRCDPISGHTALYWYRQSLGQGLEFLIYFQGNSAPDKSGLPSDRFSAERTGGSVSTLTIQRTQQEDSAVYLCASSLSLGSGEQYFGPGTRLTVT.

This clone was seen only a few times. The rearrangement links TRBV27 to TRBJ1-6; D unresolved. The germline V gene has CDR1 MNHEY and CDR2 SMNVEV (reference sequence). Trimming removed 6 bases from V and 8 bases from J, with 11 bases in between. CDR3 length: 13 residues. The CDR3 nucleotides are TGTGCCAGCAGCTCAGAGAGTTATTCACCCCTCCACTTT. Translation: CASSSESYSPLHF.